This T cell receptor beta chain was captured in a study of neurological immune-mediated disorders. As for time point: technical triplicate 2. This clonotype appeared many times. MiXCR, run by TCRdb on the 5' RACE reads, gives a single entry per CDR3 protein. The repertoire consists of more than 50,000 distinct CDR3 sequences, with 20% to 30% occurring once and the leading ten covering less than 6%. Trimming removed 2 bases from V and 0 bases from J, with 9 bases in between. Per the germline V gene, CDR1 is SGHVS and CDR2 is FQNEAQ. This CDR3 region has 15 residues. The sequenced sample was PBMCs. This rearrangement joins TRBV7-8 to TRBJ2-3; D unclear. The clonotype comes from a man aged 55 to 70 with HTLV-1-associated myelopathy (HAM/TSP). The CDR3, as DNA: TGTGCCAGCAGCTTAATGGCGCCTAGCACAGATACGCAGTATTTT. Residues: CASSLMAPSTDTQYF. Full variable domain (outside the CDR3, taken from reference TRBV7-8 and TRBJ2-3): GAGVSQSPRYKVAKRGQDVALRCDPISGHVSLFWYQQALGQGPEFLTYFQNEAQLDKSGLPSDRFFAERPEGSVSTLKIQRTQQEDSAVYLCASSLMAPSTDTQYFGPGTRLTVL.